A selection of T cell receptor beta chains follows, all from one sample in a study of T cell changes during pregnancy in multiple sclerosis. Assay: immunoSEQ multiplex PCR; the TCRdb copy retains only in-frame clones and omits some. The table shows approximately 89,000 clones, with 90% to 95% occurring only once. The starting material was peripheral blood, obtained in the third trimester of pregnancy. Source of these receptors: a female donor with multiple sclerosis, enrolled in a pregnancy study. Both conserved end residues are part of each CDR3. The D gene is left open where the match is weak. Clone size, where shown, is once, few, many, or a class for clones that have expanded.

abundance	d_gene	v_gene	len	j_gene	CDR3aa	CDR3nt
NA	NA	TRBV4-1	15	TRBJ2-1	CASSPPAGQYNEQFF	TGCGCCAGCAGCCCCCCCGCAGGACAGTACAATGAGCAGTTCTTC
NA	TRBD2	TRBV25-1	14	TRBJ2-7	CASRASGSRYEQYF	TGTGCCAGCAGGGCTAGCGGGAGTCGGTACGAGCAGTACTTC
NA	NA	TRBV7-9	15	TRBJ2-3	CASSSPPAGTDTQYF	TGTGCCAGCAGCTCACCCCCAGCGGGCACAGATACGCAGTATTTT
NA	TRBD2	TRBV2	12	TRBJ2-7	CASSPWTSAKYF	TGTGCCAGCAGTCCCTGGACTAGCGCTAAGTACTTC
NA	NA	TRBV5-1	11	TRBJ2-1	CASRTDNEQFF	TGCGCCAGCCGCACAGACAATGAGCAGTTCTTC
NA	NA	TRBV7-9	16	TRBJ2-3	CASSTSRVPSTDTQYF	TGTGCCAGCAGTACTTCACGGGTTCCTAGCACAGATACGCAGTATTTT
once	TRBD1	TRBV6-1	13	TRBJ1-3	CASSADRAHTIYF	TGTGCCAGCAGTGCAGACAGGGCGCACACCATATATTTT
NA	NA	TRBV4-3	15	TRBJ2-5	CASSQDSASWETQYF	TGCGCCAGCAGCCAAGATAGCGCTAGCTGGGAGACCCAGTACTTC
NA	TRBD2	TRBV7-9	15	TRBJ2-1	CASRHGLAGGNEQFF	TGTGCCAGCCGACATGGGCTAGCGGGAGGGAACGAGCAGTTCTTC
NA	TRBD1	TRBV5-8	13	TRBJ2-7	CASSFRGDRGLCF	TGTGCCAGCAGCTTTCGGGGGGACAGGGGCCTTTGCTTC
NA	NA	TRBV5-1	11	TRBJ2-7	CASSEGYEQYF	TGCGCCAGCAGCGAGGGCTACGAGCAGTACTTC
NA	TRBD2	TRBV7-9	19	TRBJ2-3	CASSLELTSGSLRTDTQYF	TGTGCCAGCAGCTTAGAACTGACTAGCGGGAGCCTGCGCACAGATACGCAGTATTTT
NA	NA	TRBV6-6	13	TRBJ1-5	CASSYKGDQPQHF	TGTGCCAGCAGTTATAAGGGGGATCAGCCCCAGCATTTT
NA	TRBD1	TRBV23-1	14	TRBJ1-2	CASAAGQTAYGYTF	TGCGCCAGCGCCGCGGGACAGACAGCATATGGCTACACCTTC
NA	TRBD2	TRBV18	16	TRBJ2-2	CASSRRLAGETGELFF	TGTGCCAGCTCACGTAGACTAGCGGGAGAGACCGGGGAGCTGTTTTTT
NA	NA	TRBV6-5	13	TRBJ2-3	CATYRLRTDTQYF	TGTGCCACGTACAGGCTACGCACAGATACGCAGTATTTT
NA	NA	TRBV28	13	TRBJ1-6	CASRQGSGSPLHF	TGTGCCAGCAGACAGGGATCGGGTTCACCCCTCCACTTT
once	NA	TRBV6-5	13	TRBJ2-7	CASSYSRKYEQYF	TGTGCCAGCAGTTACTCGCGCAAGTACGAGCAGTACTTC